The source of this T cell receptor beta chain is a study of blood T cell repertoires in COVID-19. The overall study: COVID-19 samples collected from the United States, Italy and Spain covered acute and convalescent phases. In each case, the material was cDNA or gDNA derived from T cells, B-cell-depleted T cells, or PBMCs.

Original data processing: Scientists estimated how many nucleated cells there were by amplifying reference gene primers. TCRdb's table, derived via immunoSEQ multiplex PCR, lists solely in-frame clones and lacks some. V, J and clone size were drawn from that table, and D and trimming were deduced from the DNA. The profile shows roughly 570,000 clones, 70% to 90% of them singletons. Patients from Seattle were sampled longitudinally, starting during active infection. Specimen: peripheral blood. This receptor was taken from a woman between 50 and 59 years old with COVID-19, enrolled during active disease.

The CDR3 DNA is TGTGCCAGCAGTTACACGAGGAGGATAGGCTACGAGCAGTACTTC. This sequence encodes CASSYTRRIGYEQYF. The chain has TRBV6-5 and TRBJ2-7, with D possibly TRBD2 on 5 matching bases. V was pared by 2 bases and J by 3 bases, with 14 bases between. Germline values: CDR1 MNHEY, CDR2 SVGAGI. This CDR3 has 15 amino acids.